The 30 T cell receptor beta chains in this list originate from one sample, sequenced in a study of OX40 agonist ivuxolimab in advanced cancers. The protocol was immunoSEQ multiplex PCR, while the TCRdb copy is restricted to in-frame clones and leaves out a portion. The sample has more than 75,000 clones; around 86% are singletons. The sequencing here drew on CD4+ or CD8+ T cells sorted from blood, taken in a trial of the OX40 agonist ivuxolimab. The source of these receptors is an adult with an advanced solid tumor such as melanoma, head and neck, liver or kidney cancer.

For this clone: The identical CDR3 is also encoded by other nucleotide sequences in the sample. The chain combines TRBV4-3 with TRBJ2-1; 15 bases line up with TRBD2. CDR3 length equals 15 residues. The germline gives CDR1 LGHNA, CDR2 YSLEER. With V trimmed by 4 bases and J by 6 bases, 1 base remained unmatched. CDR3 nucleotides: TGCGCCAGCAGCCGGGGACTAGCGGGAGGCAATGAGCAGTTCTTC. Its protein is CASSRGLAGGNEQFF.

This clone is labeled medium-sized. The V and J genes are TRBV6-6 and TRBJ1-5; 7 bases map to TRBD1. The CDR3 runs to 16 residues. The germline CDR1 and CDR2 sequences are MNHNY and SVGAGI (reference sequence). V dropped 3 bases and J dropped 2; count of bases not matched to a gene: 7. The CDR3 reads CASSYGDSWGNQPQHF. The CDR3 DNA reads TGTGCCAGCAGTTATGGGGACAGCTGGGGCAATCAGCCCCAGCATTTT.

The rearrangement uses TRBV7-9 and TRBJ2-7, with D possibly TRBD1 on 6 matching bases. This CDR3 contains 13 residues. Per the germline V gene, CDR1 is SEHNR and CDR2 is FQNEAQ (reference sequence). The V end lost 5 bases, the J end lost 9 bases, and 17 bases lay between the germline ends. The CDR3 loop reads CASSQDLTGLQYF. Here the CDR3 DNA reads TGTGCCAGCAGCCAAGACTTAACAGGGTTGCAGTACTTC.

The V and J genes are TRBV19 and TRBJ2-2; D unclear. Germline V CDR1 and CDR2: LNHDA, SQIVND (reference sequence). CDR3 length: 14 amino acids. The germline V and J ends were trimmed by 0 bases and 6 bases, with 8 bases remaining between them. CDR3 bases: TGTGCCAGTAGTATAGATGGGTCGGCCGGGGAGCTGTTTTTT. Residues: CASSIDGSAGELFF.

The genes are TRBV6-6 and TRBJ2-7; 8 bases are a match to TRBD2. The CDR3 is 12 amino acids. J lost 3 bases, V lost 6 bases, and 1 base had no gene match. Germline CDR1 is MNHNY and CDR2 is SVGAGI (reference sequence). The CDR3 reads CASRLADYEQYF. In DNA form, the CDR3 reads TGTGCCAGCAGACTAGCGGACTACGAGCAGTACTTC.

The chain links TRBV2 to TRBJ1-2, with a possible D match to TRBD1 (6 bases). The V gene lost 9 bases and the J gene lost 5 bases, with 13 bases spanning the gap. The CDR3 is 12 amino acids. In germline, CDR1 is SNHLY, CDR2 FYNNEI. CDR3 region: CASLWGAYGYTF. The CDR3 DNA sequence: TGTGCCAGTCTATGGGGGGCGTATGGCTACACCTTC.

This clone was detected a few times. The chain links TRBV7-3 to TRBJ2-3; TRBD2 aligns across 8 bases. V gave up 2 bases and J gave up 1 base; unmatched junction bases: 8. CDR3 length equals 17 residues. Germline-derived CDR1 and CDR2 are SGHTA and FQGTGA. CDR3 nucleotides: TGTGCCAGCAGCTTAGCCCGGGAGGGCCGTGGCACAGATACGCAGTATTTT. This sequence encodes CASSLAREGRGTDTQYF.

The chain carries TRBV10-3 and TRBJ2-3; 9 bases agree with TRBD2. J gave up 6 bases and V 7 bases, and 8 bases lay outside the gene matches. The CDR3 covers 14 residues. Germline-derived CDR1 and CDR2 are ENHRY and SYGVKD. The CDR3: CAIKPSGGTDTQYF. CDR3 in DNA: TGTGCCATCAAGCCCAGCGGGGGGACGGATACGCAGTATTTT.

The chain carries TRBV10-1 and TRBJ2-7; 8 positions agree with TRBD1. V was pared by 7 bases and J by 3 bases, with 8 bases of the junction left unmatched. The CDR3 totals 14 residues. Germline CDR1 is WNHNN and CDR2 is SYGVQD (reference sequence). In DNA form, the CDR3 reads TGCGCCAGCACGGGACAGGCAACACACTACGAGCAGTACTTC. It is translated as CASTGQATHYEQYF.

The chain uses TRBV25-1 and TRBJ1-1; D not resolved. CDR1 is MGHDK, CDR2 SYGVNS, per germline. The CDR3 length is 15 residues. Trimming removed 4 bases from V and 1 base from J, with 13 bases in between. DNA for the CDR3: TGTGCCAGCAGTGCATTCGGACGGACGAACACTGAAGCTTTCTTT. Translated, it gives CASSAFGRTNTEAFF.

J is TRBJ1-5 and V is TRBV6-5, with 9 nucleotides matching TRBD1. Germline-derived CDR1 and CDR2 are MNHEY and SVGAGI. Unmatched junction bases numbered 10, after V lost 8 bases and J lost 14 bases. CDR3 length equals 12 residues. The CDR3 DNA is TGTGCCAGCCAAGGAGGGACAGGGCCTGAGCATTTT. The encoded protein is CASQGGTGPEHF.

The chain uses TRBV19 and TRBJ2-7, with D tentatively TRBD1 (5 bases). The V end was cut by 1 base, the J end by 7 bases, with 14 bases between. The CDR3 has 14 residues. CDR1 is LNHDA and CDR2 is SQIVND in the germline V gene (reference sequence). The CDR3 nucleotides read TGTGCCAGTAGTATAGTAGGGGTTTTCGGAGAGCAGTACTTC. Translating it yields CASSIVGVFGEQYF.

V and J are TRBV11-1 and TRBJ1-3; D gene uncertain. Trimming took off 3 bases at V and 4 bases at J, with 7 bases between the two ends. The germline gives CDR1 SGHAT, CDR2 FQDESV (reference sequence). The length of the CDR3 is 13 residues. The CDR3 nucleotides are TGTGCCAGCAGCTTCCAACAGGGAAACACCATATATTTT. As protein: CASSFQQGNTIYF.

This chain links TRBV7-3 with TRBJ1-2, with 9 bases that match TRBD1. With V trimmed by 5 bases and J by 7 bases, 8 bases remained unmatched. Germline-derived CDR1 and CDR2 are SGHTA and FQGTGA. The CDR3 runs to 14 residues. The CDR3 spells CASSPDRGSSGYTF. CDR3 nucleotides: TGTGCCAGCAGCCCTGACAGGGGGTCGAGTGGCTACACCTTC.

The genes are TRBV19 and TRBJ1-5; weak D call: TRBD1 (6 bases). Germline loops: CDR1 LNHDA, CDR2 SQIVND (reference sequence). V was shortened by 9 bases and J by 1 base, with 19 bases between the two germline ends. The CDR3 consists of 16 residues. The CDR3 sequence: CASLRRDQGSNQPQHF. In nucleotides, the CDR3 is TGTGCCAGCCTAAGGAGAGATCAGGGGAGCAATCAGCCCCAGCATTTT.

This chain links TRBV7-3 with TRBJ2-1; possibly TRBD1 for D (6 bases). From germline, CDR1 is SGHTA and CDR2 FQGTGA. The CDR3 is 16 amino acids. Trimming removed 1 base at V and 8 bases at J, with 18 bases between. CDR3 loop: CASSLNGRGSFDEQFF. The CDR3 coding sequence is TGTGCCAGCAGCTTAAATGGCAGGGGTTCGTTCGATGAGCAGTTCTTC.

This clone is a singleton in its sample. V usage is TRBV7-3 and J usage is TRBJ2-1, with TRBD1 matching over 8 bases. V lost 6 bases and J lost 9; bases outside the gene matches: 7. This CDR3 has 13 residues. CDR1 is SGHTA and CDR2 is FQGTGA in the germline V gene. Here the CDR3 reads CASSQDREAEQFF. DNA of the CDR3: TGTGCCAGCAGTCAGGACAGGGAAGCTGAGCAGTTCTTC.

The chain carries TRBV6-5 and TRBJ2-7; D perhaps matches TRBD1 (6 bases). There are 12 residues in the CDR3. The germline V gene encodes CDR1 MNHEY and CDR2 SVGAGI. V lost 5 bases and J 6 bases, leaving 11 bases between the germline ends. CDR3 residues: CASSAQGREQYF. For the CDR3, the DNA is TGTGCCAGCAGTGCACAGGGACGCGAGCAGTACTTC.

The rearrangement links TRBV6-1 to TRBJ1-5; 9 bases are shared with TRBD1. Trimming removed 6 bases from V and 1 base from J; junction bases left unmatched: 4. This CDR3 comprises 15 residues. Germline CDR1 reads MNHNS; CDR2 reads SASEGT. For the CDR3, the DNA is TGTGCCAGCAGGGACAGGGGTATAAGCAATCAGCCCCAGCATTTT. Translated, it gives CASRDRGISNQPQHF.

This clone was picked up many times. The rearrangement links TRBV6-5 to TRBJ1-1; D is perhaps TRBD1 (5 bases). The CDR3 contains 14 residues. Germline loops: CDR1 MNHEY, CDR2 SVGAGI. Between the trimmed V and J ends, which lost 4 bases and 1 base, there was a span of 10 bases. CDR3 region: CASSSRQKNTEAFF. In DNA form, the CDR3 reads TGTGCCAGCAGTTCACGACAGAAGAACACTGAAGCTTTCTTT.

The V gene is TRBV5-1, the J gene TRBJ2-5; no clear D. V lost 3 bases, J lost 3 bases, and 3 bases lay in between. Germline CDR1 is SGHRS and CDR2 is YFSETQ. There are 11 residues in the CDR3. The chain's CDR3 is CASSSKETQYF. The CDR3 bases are TGCGCCAGCAGCTCGAAAGAGACCCAGTACTTC.

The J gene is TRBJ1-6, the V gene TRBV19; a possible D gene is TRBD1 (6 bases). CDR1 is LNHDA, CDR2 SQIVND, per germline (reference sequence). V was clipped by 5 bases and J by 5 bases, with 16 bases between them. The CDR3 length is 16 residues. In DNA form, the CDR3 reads TGTGCCAGTAGTCGTCCCGGGACATCCAATAATTCACCCCTCCACTTT. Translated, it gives CASSRPGTSNNSPLHF.

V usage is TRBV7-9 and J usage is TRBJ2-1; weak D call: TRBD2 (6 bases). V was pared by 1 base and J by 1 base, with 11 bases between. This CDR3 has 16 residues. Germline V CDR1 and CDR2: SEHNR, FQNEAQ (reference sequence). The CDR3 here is CASSLVGGESYNEQFF. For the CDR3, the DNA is TGTGCCAGCAGCTTAGTGGGGGGAGAGTCCTACAATGAGCAGTTCTTC.

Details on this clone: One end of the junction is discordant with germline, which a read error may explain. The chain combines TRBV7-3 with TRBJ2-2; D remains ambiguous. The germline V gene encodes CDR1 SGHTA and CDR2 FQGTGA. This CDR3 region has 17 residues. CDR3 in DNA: TGTGCCAGCAGCGTAACTTATACCGGCCCGAACACCGGGGAGCTGTTTTTT. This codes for CASSVTYTGPNTGELFF.

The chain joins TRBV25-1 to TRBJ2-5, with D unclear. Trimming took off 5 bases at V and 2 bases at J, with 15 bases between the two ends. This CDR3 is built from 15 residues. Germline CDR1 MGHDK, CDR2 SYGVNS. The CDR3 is CASSLLDTSQETQYF. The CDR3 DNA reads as TGTGCCAGCAGTCTACTTGACACTTCACAAGAGACCCAGTACTTC.

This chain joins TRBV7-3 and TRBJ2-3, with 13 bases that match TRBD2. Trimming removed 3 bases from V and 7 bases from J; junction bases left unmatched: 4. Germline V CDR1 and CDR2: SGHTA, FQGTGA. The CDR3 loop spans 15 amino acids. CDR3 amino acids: CASSLTSGGLNTQYF. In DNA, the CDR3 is TGTGCCAGCAGCTTGACTAGCGGGGGGCTAAATACGCAGTATTTT.

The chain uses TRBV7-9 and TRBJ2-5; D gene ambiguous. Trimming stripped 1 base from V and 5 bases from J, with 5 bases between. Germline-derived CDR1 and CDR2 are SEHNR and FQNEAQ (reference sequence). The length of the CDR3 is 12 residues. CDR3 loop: CASSLDRETQYF. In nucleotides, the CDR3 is TGTGCCAGCAGCTTAGACCGGGAGACCCAGTACTTC. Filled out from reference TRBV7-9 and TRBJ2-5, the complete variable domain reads DTGVSQNPRHKITKRGQNVTFRCDPISEHNRLYWYRQTLGQGPEFLTYFQNEAQLEKSRLLSDRFSAERPKGSFSTLEIQRTEQGDSAMYLCASSLDRETQYFGPGTRLLVL.

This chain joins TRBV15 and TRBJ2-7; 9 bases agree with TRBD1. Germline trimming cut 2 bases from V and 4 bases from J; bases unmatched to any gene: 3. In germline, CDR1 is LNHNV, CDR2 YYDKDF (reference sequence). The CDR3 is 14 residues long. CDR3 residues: CATSRRDRGYEQYF. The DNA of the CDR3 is TGTGCCACCAGCAGAAGAGACAGGGGGTACGAGCAGTACTTC.

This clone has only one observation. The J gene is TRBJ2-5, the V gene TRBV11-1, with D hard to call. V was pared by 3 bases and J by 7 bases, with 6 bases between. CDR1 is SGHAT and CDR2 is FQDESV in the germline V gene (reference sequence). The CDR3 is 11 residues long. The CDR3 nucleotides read TGTGCCAGCAGCTTTAGTGGGACCCAGTACTTC. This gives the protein CASSFSGTQYF.

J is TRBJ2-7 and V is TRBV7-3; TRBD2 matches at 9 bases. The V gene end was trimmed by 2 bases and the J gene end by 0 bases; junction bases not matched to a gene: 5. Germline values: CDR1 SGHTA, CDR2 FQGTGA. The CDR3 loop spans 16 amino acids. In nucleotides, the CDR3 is TGTGCCAGCAGCTTACTCGGACTAGCGAGCTCCTACGAGCAGTACTTC. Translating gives CASSLLGLASSYEQYF.